The 10 T cell receptor beta chains given below trace back to one sample, sequenced in a study of CXCR3-negative and CXCR3-positive naive CD8 T cells (dated by TCRdb to about 2019). Their target antigens are unknown. Results and caveats for the whole study, not just this receptor: TRB CDR3s from CXCR3-positive naive cells showed higher hydrophobicity (lower Kidera factor 4), lower energy, and higher strength and volume indices than CXCR3-negative naive cells.

The instrument was a NextSeq 550. The Human TCR Profiling Kit (MiLaboratory) was used to prepare UMI-labeled 5' RACE TRB cDNA libraries. After reprocessing by TCRdb, each CDR3 protein sequence is one entry, and no DNA is given. The sample table gives 7,500 to 8,500 distinct CDR3 sequences. 2% to 2.5% of the sample is taken by the ten largest. Sequencing input: naive CXCR3+ CD8+ T cells from blood. The sample's cell subset or site label, in plain terms: CD45RO-CCR7+CD27+CD95- naive CD8+ T cells expressing CXCR3 (TNR3+). The receptors were sampled from a human donor in good health. Some clones in this sample may be carry-over from other donors' samples.

The chain recombines TRBV2 with TRBJ2-7; TCRdb lists TRBD1, though no DNA is available to test this call. Germline loops: CDR1 SNHLY, CDR2 FYNNEI. The CDR3 consists of 15 residues. CDR3 amino acids: CASSKPGTGGYEQYF.

CDR3 in amino acids: CASSPPSTSYNEQFF. This sequence joins TRBV14 and TRBJ2-1; TCRdb designates TRBD1, a call that cannot be tested without DNA. This CDR3 contains 15 residues. Germline values: CDR1 SGHDN, CDR2 FVKESK.

This rearrangement joins TRBV14 to TRBJ2-1; TCRdb returns TRBD2, unconfirmable since there is no DNA. Germline V gene data show CDR1 as SGHDN and CDR2 as FVKESK. The CDR3 runs 14 residues. The CDR3 loop reads CASSMVSEDNEQFF.

This sequence joins TRBV4-1 and TRBJ1-2; absent DNA, TCRdb's TRBD1 call cannot be checked. Germline CDR1 and CDR2: MGHRA and YSYEKL. This CDR3 comprises 15 residues. The CDR3 here is CASSQDAGGAKGYTF.

CDR3 region: CASSLRDSSTDTQYF. This rearrangement joins TRBV12-3 or TRBV12-4 to TRBJ2-3; TCRdb picks TRBD2, but there is no DNA to check that call. CDR3 length: 15 amino acids.

The chain has TRBV3-1 and TRBJ2-1; TCRdb selects TRBD1, and the lack of DNA leaves this call unchecked. CDR1 and CDR2 (germline): LGHDT, YNNKEL (reference sequence). CDR3 size: 15 residues. The CDR3 sequence: CASSRTRTSLNEQFF.

This clonotype is medium-sized by frequency. The chain couples TRBV7-9 to TRBJ1-1; the D call from TCRdb, TRBD1, cannot be confirmed without DNA. The CDR3 loop spans 15 amino acids. Germline loops: CDR1 SEHNR, CDR2 FQNEAQ (reference sequence). The CDR3: CASSLGQGMNTEAFF.

This clonotype shows up as medium-sized by frequency. The chain combines TRBV29-1 with TRBJ2-7. In germline, CDR1 is SQVTM, CDR2 ANQGSEA. The CDR3 is made up of 13 amino acids. The CDR3 sequence: CSAYDRVSYEQYF.

The genes are TRBV3-1 and TRBJ2-7; TCRdb returns TRBD1, unconfirmable since there is no DNA. This CDR3 comprises 15 residues. Germline loops: CDR1 LGHDT, CDR2 YNNKEL (reference sequence). The CDR3 sequence: CASSLTGARLYEQYF.

The CDR3 protein is CASSLPPDGVPTDTQYF. The chain has TRBV7-9 and TRBJ2-3; TCRdb proposes TRBD1, but this gene call is untestable without DNA. The CDR3 sequence is 17 residues long. CDR1 SEHNR and CDR2 FQNEAQ come from the germline V gene (reference sequence).